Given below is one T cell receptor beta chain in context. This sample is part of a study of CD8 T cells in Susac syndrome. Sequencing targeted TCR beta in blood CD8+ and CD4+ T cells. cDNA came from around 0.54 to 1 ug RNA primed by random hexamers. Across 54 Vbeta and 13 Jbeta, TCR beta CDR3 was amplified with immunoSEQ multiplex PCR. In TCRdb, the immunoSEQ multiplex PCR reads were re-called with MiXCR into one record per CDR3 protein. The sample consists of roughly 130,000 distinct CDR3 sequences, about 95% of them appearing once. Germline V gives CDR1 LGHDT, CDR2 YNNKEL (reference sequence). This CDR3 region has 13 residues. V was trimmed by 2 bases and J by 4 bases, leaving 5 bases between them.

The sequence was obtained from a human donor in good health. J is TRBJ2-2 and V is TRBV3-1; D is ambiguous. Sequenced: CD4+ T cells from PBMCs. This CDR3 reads CASSQTVTGELFF. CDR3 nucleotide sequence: TGTGCCAGCAGCCAAACTGTCACCGGGGAGCTGTTTTTT.